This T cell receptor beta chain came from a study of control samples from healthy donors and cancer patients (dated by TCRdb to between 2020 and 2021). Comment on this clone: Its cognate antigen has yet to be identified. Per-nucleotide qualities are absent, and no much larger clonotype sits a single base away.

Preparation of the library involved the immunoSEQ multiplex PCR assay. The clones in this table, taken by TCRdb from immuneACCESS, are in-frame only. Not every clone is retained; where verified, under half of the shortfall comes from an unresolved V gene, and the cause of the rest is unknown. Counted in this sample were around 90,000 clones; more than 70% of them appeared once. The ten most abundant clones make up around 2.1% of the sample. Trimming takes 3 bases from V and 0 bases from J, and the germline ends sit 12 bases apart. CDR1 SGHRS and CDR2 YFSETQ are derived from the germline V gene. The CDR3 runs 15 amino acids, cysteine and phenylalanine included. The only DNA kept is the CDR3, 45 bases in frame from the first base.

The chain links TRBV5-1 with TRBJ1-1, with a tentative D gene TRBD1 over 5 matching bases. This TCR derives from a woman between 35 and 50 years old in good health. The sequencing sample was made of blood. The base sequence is TGCGCCAGCAGCTCGCAGGGCCAGATGAACACTGAAGCTTTCTTT. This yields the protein CASSSQGQMNTEAFF.